This T cell receptor beta chain comes out of a study of early T cells in non-severe SARS-CoV-2 infection. Study-level information: Bulk RNA from unsorted whole blood was sequenced; chains were unpaired. Points from the study as a whole: In VDJdb matching, anti-spike CD8 responses were favored while private and CD4 specificities went missing.

Researchers tagged individual cDNA molecules with unique molecular identifiers. TCRdb reprocessed the 5' RACE reads via MiXCR and lists one record per CDR3 protein. The sample consists of about 76,000 distinct CDR3 sequences, about 10% of them appearing once. Trimming removed 0 bases from V and 5 bases from J, with 13 bases in between. The CDR3 loop spans 15 amino acids. Germline-derived CDR1 and CDR2 are SGHDN and FVKESK. The sample holds many counts of this clonotype. Antigen: not known. Sample: whole blood. The clonotype was recovered from an adult who was a healthcare worker with PCR-confirmed SARS-CoV-2 infection or an uninfected control (not recorded which). This chain joins TRBV14 and TRBJ1-2, with a tentative D call TRBD1 (6 bases). The CDR3 region is CASSQEDRRSYGYTF. CDR3 nucleotides: TGTGCCAGCAGCCAAGAAGACAGGCGATCATATGGCTACACCTTC.